Listed here is a single TCR beta chain. The specificity of this receptor is unknown. Base qualities were left out, and no much larger clone turns up one base away. Library construction relied on the immunoSEQ multiplex PCR assay. The hsTCRB Kit was used according to the manufacturer's protocol to amplify rearranged TCR beta chain sequences. TCRB libraries were sequenced on an Illumina MiSeq. As for how the authors treated the data: The proprietary platform of the kit vendor was used for demultiplexing, trimming and gene mapping. TCRdb retrieved this table from immuneACCESS and kept in-frame rearrangements only. Not all clones are present; in checked studies, unresolved V genes account for under half, and no reason is known for the remainder. Clone size and V and J calls were adopted from that table, with D and trimming inferred from the DNA. The sample table records fewer than 100,000 clones; around nine tenths of these occur just once. The ten largest clones add up to 0.5% to 0.7% of the sample.

The sample is drawn from a study of a mutant IDH1 vaccine in newly diagnosed glioma (dated by TCRdb to the early 2020s). For context, the study as a whole: Across visits V03 through V10, patients got a total of eight vaccinations, given in weeks 1, 3, 5, 7, 11, 15, 19 and 23. Vaccination was initiated 4-6 weeks after radiotherapy alone, or concurrently with temozolomide cycles in the chemotherapy-containing groups. Of the roughly 33 treated patients, 62.5% were male and 37.5% were female, and a mean age of 40.4 years was recorded. Prior to enrollment, standard therapy consisting of radiotherapy alone, temozolomide alone, or radiochemotherapy with temozolomide had been administered to patients, with the combination being received by most patients. Peripheral blood was drawn at six visits: V03 (baseline), V05, V07, V10, V12 and V13. Longitudinal TCRB deep sequencing was done for 25 treated patients, wherever samples were available for exploratory analyses. What the work shows at the level of the full study, not this receptor alone: Immune responses induced by the vaccine were seen in over 90% of patients across multiple MHC alleles. Availability determined which PBMC samples were chosen for TCRB deep sequencing. According to the authors, sample limitations meant that analyses of patient blood samples could not be reproduced. Changes in the top peripheral T cell clonotypes picked up by TCRB sequencing did not appear to be linked to pseudoprogression.

The time point label for this specimen denotes: week 5, during vaccination. A 20-mer mutant IDH1 peptide at 300 micrograms in Montanide made up each vaccine dose, which was injected subcutaneously together with topical imiquimod. Donors had newly diagnosed WHO grade 3 or 4 IDH1-mutant astrocytomas with loss of nuclear ATRX. The samples were drawn from NOA16, a multicentre, single-arm, open-label phase I trial in Germany that tested a mutant IDH1 peptide vaccine in humans for the first time. Genomic DNA for TCRB sequencing was extracted from EDTA blood using the DNeasy Blood and Tissue Kit. The specimen was PBMCs, collected from a glioma patient whose treatment included an IDH1 peptide vaccine. The receptor's source is a woman between 50 and 59 years old with glioma.

The sequence in DNA is TGTGCCAGCAGCCAACAAACAGGGCGGGGTGAGCAGTTCTTC. It translates to CASSQQTGRGEQFF. This receptor chain uses TRBV6-5 and TRBJ2-1; the D call could be TRBD1 or TRBD2, with each sharing 6 bases. The germline V gene sets CDR1 to MNHEY and CDR2 to SVGAGI. From the cysteine up to the phenylalanine, the CDR3 has a length of 14 residues. Left in the record is the CDR3 DNA by itself, 42 bases read in frame from the first base. Trimming removed 6 bases from V and 9 bases from J, leaving 18 bases between the germline ends.